This T cell receptor beta chain is drawn from a study of T-cell reconstitution after alpha-beta-depleted transplantation in children. Between the trimmed V and J ends, which lost 5 bases and 4 bases, there was a span of 14 bases. This CDR3 region has 13 residues. Looked up from germline, CDR1 is SQVTM and CDR2 is ANQGSEA. This clonotype was observed a handful of times. TCRbeta library preparation incorporated unique molecular identifiers. TCRdb processed the PCR reads anew with MiXCR; each CDR3 protein has one entry. The sample comprises around 380,000 distinct CDR3 sequences, around 9.9% of which are singletons, and roughly 6% rests with the top ten.

The genes are TRBV29-1 and TRBJ2-5, with D possibly being TRBD2 (6 bases). The sequence came from a human donor who donated a stem cell graft to a child with acute myeloid leukemia. The specimen was PBMCs from the stem cell graft donor, collected from the stem cell graft. The CDR3 DNA reads as TGCAGCGTTCCCGGGGGTACGTTAGAGACCCAGTACTTC. Protein: CSVPGGTLETQYF. Using reference TRBV29-1 and TRBJ2-5 for the parts outside the CDR3, the full variable domain is SAVISQKPSRDICQRGTSLTIQCQVDSQVTMMFWYRQQPGQSLTLIATANQGSEATYESGFVIDKFPISRPNLTFSTLTVSNMSPEDSSIYLCSVPGGTLETQYFGPGTRLLVL.